This paragraph covers one T cell receptor (beta chain) sequence. Its antigen is unknown. Within one base of it there is no much larger clone, and no base qualities were kept. The meaning of the sample's time point label: cells obtained before transplantation from donor or recipient. CD3+CD4+ and CD3+CD8+ populations were FACS-sorted from unstimulated pre-transplant donor and recipient cells taken from spleen or lymph nodes. This sample was included in a study of graft-versus-host responses after intestinal transplantation (dated by TCRdb to the early 2020s). About the study as a whole: Multivisceral, liver-intestinal, or isolated intestinal transplants were received by the recipients. Every recipient was given anti-thymocyte globulin induction, followed by roughly 3 years of maintenance tacrolimus and steroids. Bulk TCR-beta CDR3 sequencing was used to track graft-versus-host and host-versus-graft alloreactive T cell clones in the graft, circulation and bone marrow after intestinal transplantation. To identify alloreactive clones, pre-transplant mixed lymphocyte reaction products were sequenced and then compared with unstimulated pre-transplant donor and recipient T cells. A cohort of 20 to 25 intestinal transplant recipients, including one retransplant, was enrolled, and a few patients lacking pretransplant specimens were excluded. A peak of at least 4% donor T cells among recipient peripheral blood mononuclear cells was the definition used for donor T cell macrochimerism. Instead of going to the commercial service, samples from a few later patients were sequenced in-house on an Illumina MiSeq and processed with MiXCR.

From V the trimming removes 1 base and from J it removes 5 bases, while the gene matches leave 6 bases of the junction unaccounted for. CDR1 and CDR2 are drawn from the germline V gene: SGHAT, FQNNGV. From its cysteine to its phenylalanine, the CDR3 spans 15 amino acids. Just the 45-base CDR3 DNA is kept, in frame starting at base 1. The library was produced with the immunoSEQ multiplex PCR assay. For most patients, genomic DNA was isolated with the Qiagen DNeasy Blood and Tissue Kit and shipped frozen to Adaptive Biotechnologies for TCR sequencing. For most patients, high-throughput TCR-beta CDR3 sequencing of genomic DNA was performed by Adaptive Biotechnologies. For the original study's pipeline: TCR sequencing data for around 19 patients were retrieved from Adaptive's ImmunoSEQ software; a few other patients were processed with MiXCR and VDJtools. CD4 versus CD8 sorting errors were corrected by removing sequences found in both subsets at a frequency ratio below 5:1. CDR3 nucleotide sequences shared by donor and recipient were removed because the origin of these sequences could not be assigned. At least 2-fold expansion over unstimulated cells and a minimum CFSE-low frequency of 0.002% (template counts) or 0.001% (read counts) were required for clones to be classified as alloreactive. Clones detected in sequenced pre-transplant spleen, lymph node, or MLR CFSE-low populations of the donor or recipient were defined as mappable. Cumulative frequency of alloreactive clones was calculated as a percentage of all sequences weighted by copy number. TCRdb took this table from immuneACCESS and kept in-frame rearrangements with V and J called. Such tables lack part of the clones; where checked against another copy, unresolved V genes explain under half of the gap, and the rest is unexplained. V and J calls and clone size are those listed in that table; D and trimming were worked out from the DNA. This sample has some 85,000 clones in its table, and over 75% of those were observed once. The top ten hold under 9.5% of the sample.

The investigation overall reported the following: In the allografts of patients with donor T cell macrochimerism, GvH to HvG T cell clonal ratios were high. Early after transplant, peak levels of circulating GvH clones were associated with declines in HvG clones. The relatively low number and heterogeneity of intestinal transplant patients limited the conclusions. GvH clones turned up in recipient bone marrow, with some appearing earlier in ileal mucosa or blood, a pattern consistent with an intestinal mucosal origin.

The chain employs TRBV11-2 and TRBJ1-1; 8 middle bases align to TRBD1. The specimen comprised unstimulated CD8+ T cells sorted from spleen or lymph node cells, sampled before transplant. This sequence was found in a human donor who was the organ donor for an intestinal transplant. The DNA sequence reads TGTGCCAGCAGCTTAGCCCAGGGGGCAGGGACTGAAGCTTTCTTT. This is translated as CASSLAQGAGTEAFF. Extended through the reference TRBV11-2 and TRBJ1-1 proteins, this CDR3 yields the full variable domain: EAGVAQSPRYKIIEKRQSVAFWCNPISGHATLYWYQQILGQGPKLLIQFQNNGVVDDSQLPKDRFSAERLKGVDSTLKIQPAKLEDSAVYLCASSLAQGAGTEAFFGQGTRLTVV.